This T cell receptor (beta chain) stems from a study of cytomegalovirus exposure and HLA in healthy donors. Study context: A later analysis reported the same platform for the roughly 110 validation repertoires and the approximately 670 first-cohort repertoires.

Regarding this clone: Its cognate antigen is unknown.

Trimming pared 6 bases from V and 5 bases from J, leaving 12 bases between. The V gene's germline CDR1 is SEHNR and CDR2 FQNEAQ (reference sequence). This CDR3 has 13 residues. General study results and limits: In vitro testing confirmed three CMV-associated chains as specific for CMV antigens.

Clones were read by immunoSEQ multiplex PCR, and TCRdb kept only the in-frame ones, dropping some. Of tens of thousands of clones listed, about 94% are singletons. Sequences were obtained from PBMCs. The chain joins TRBV7-9 to TRBJ2-3, with D tentatively TRBD1 (6 bases). The receptor was derived from a man aged 18 to 30 in good health and CMV-seropositive. The CDR3 protein is CASRDYRVDTQYF. DNA for the CDR3: TGTGCCAGCAGAGATTACAGGGTAGATACGCAGTATTTT.